Listed here are 32 T cell receptor beta chains from one sample, sequenced in a study of blood T cells in healthy people across ages. Next came a second PCR, run for roughly 7 to 12 cycles, which used a sample-barcoded 5' primer along with a J-beta primer mix. Each CDR3 protein is one row after TCRdb ran MiXCR on the 5' RACE reads. The sample carries 800,000 or so distinct CDR3 sequences, approximately 67% recorded once. The sequenced sample was blood. The receptor set was obtained from a man under 40 in good health.

This chain joins TRBV7-9 and TRBJ1-2; D is unresolved. V dropped 1 base and J dropped 4 bases, with 10 bases sitting between them. The CDR3 totals 14 residues. CDR1 is SEHNR, CDR2 FQNEAQ, per germline (reference sequence). CDR3 residues: CASSLGWTGYGYTF. The CDR3 DNA reads as TGTGCCAGCAGCTTAGGTTGGACGGGCTATGGCTACACCTTC.

A note on this clonotype: A read error may account for a junction end that differs from germline. The chain links TRBV7-7 to TRBJ2-1; D possibly matches TRBD1 or TRBD2 (5 bases each). The CDR3 runs to 13 residues. Germline CDR1 reads SSHAT; CDR2 reads FNYEAQ (reference sequence). The CDR3 protein is CASSVDGGDEQFF. The CDR3 DNA sequence: TGTGCTAGCAGCGTAGATGGGGGTGATGAGCAGTTCTTC.

This clonotype was seen more than once but under ten times. CDR3 nucleotides: TGTGCCAGCACCCCAGGAAGGGGTTGGAGCTCCTATAATTCACCCCTCCACTTT. Encoded protein: CASTPGRGWSSYNSPLHF. The genes are TRBV6-1 and TRBJ1-6, with TRBD1 as a possible D gene (5 bases). V lost 7 bases and J lost 0, with 19 bases in between. CDR1 and CDR2 from the germline V gene are MNHNS and SASEGT. The CDR3 extends over 18 amino acids.

This clonotype appeared a few times. V and J are TRBV2 and TRBJ1-2; TRBD1 is a possible D gene (5 bases). The V and J ends lost 7 bases and 10 bases respectively, with 13 bases between them. CDR1 and CDR2 from the germline V gene are SNHLY and FYNNEI. This CDR3 is built from 11 residues. The CDR3 spells CASTGYRPYTF. The CDR3 DNA follows: TGTGCCAGCACGGGTTACAGGCCCTACACCTTC.

This clonotype was seen only once. V is TRBV7-9 and J is TRBJ2-1, with 7 positions matching TRBD1. This CDR3 region has 13 residues. The trim removed 9 bases at V and 13 bases at J, leaving 15 bases unmatched. CDR1 is SEHNR and CDR2 is FQNEAQ in the germline V gene (reference sequence). This CDR3 reads CASKGTAQETQFF. The CDR3 DNA sequence: TGTGCCAGTAAGGGGACAGCCCAAGAGACCCAGTTCTTC.

This sequence joins TRBV29-1 and TRBJ2-7; D gene unclear. In germline, CDR1 is SQVTM, CDR2 ANQGSEA. V lost 5 bases, J lost 2 bases, and 7 bases lay in between. The CDR3 contains 11 residues. The CDR3 is CSVWDAYEQYF. CDR3 bases: TGCAGCGTTTGGGATGCCTACGAGCAGTACTTC.

V and J are TRBV7-2 and TRBJ2-3, with TRBD2 identical over 8 bases. Germline assignment: CDR1 SGHTA and CDR2 FQGNSA. The CDR3 is made up of 14 amino acids. With V trimmed by 3 bases and J by 5 bases, 4 bases remained unmatched. The CDR3 DNA follows: TGTGCCAGCAGCTTGAACGGGAGGGGAGATACGCAGTATTTT. It is translated as CASSLNGRGDTQYF.

This chain uses TRBV20-1 with TRBJ1-1; unclear D gene. The germline V and J ends were trimmed by 1 base and 5 bases, with 8 bases remaining between them. Germline-derived CDR1 and CDR2 are DFQATT and SNEGSKA (reference sequence). The length of the CDR3 is 12 residues. CDR3 DNA sequence: TGCAGTGCTAGAGCCGGAGCAACTGAAGCTTTCTTT. Protein sequence: CSARAGATEAFF.

The chain has TRBV20-1 and TRBJ1-5; 9 nucleotides align to TRBD1. From germline, CDR1 is DFQATT and CDR2 SNEGSKA (reference sequence). V lost 5 bases to trimming and J lost 4 bases; unmatched junction nucleotides: 6. The CDR3 loop spans 14 amino acids. The DNA for the CDR3 is TGCAGTGCTTCGGACAGGGGAATTAATCAGCCCCAGCATTTT. This encodes CSASDRGINQPQHF.

J is TRBJ2-3 and V is TRBV11-1; D call uncertain. Germline CDR1 reads SGHAT; CDR2 reads FQDESV (reference sequence). This CDR3 contains 15 residues. Trimming left V 2 bases short and J 6 bases short, with 15 bases between. The CDR3 DNA reads as TGTGCCAGCAGCTTATTTAGTCGTCAGGCCGATACGCAGTATTTT. It yields the protein CASSLFSRQADTQYF.

The rearrangement joins TRBV3-1 to TRBJ2-3; tentatively, D is TRBD1 (6 bases). The CDR3 spans 17 residues. V was clipped by 2 bases and J by 5 bases, with 20 bases between them. The V gene's germline CDR1 is LGHDT and CDR2 YNNKEL (reference sequence). The DNA for the CDR3 is TGTGCCAGCAGCCAAAGACGAGGGACAAGGTCGGAAGATACGCAGTATTTT. Encoded protein: CASSQRRGTRSEDTQYF.

In this sample, this clonotype turned up a few times. This chain joins TRBV20-1 and TRBJ2-7; the D is unclear. CDR3 size: 11 residues. Germline-derived CDR1 and CDR2 are DFQATT and SNEGSKA (reference sequence). Deletions cut 3 bases from V and 3 bases from J, with 6 bases between. Here the CDR3 reads CSASLLYEQYF. CDR3 nucleotides: TGCAGTGCTAGCTTGCTCTACGAGCAGTACTTC.

This clonotype was detected only a few times. The rearrangement links TRBV7-9 to TRBJ2-5; no clear D. The CDR3 contains 15 residues. Trimming removed 1 base from V and 1 base from J, with 10 bases in between. Germline assignment: CDR1 SEHNR and CDR2 FQNEAQ (reference sequence). The chain's CDR3 is CASSLVGRPQETQYF. The DNA for the CDR3 is TGTGCCAGCAGCTTAGTGGGCAGACCCCAAGAGACCCAGTACTTC.

The V and J genes are TRBV11-3 and TRBJ2-1; 10 nucleotides line up with TRBD2. This CDR3 has 18 residues. Germline assignment: CDR1 SGHNT and CDR2 YENEEA. V was pared by 1 base and J by 5 bases, with 11 bases of the junction left unmatched. The CDR3 sequence is CASSLGLASGGLNNEQFF. As DNA, the CDR3 is TGTGCCAGCAGCTTAGGGTTGGCTAGCGGGGGCCTAAACAATGAGCAGTTCTTC.

The chain links TRBV20-1 to TRBJ1-6; D not resolved. There are 12 residues in the CDR3. Trimming removed 0 bases from V and 9 bases from J, with 6 bases in between. Germline V gene data show CDR1 as DFQATT and CDR2 as SNEGSKA (reference sequence). CDR3 loop: CSARDLASPLHF. DNA for the CDR3: TGCAGTGCTAGAGATCTCGCTTCACCCCTCCACTTT.

The rearrangement uses TRBV7-2 and TRBJ2-7; D is unresolved. The V gene's germline CDR1 is SGHTA and CDR2 FQGNSA. CDR3 size: 14 residues. Trimming stripped 2 bases from V and 1 base from J, with 9 bases between. The CDR3 DNA is TGTGCCAGCAGCTTATATCCCTATTCCTACGAGCAGTACTTC. Amino acid sequence: CASSLYPYSYEQYF.

The gene calls are TRBV20-1 and TRBJ2-5; 10 bases are shared with TRBD2. This CDR3 is built from 13 residues. Trimming took 4 bases from V and 5 from J; bases not matched to a gene: 4. CDR1 is DFQATT, CDR2 SNEGSKA, per germline (reference sequence). The CDR3: CSAKTSGLETQYF. CDR3 DNA sequence: TGCAGTGCTAAGACTAGCGGGTTGGAGACCCAGTACTTC.

The chain employs TRBV3-1 and TRBJ1-6; D not resolved. V gave up 2 bases and J gave up 8 bases, with 4 bases separating them. The CDR3 totals 12 residues. Germline CDR1 and CDR2: LGHDT and YNNKEL (reference sequence). The CDR3 spells CASSQQDSPLHF. The CDR3 nucleotides are TGTGCCAGCAGCCAACAGGATTCACCCCTCCACTTT.

The V gene is TRBV29-1, the J gene TRBJ2-4, with 9 nucleotides matching TRBD1. TRBJ2-7 matches the DNA end more closely, so the J call is doubtful. CDR3 size: 13 residues. Germline V gene lookup returns CDR1 SQVTM and CDR2 ANQGSEA. This CDR3 is CSVVRTGAYEQYF. The CDR3 nucleotides are TGCAGCGTTGTACGGACAGGGGCCTACGAGCAGTACTTC.

The rearrangement joins TRBV5-1 to TRBJ2-1; 12 bases align to TRBD2. The J call could be wrong; TRBJ2-7 is a better fit for the DNA end. Per the germline V gene, CDR1 is SGHRS and CDR2 is YFSETQ. The CDR3 contains 15 residues. CDR3 residues: CASSLTSGGLNEQYF. The DNA for the CDR3 is TGCGCCAGCAGCTTAACTAGCGGGGGGCTCAATGAGCAGTACTTC.

The chain uses TRBV5-6 and TRBJ2-6, with 7 positions matching TRBD1. CDR1 and CDR2 from the germline V gene are SGHDT and YYEEEE. The ends lost 4 bases at V and 1 base at J; junction bases unmatched: 8. CDR3 length equals 17 residues. The CDR3: CASSTPGQTSGANVLTF. In DNA form, the CDR3 reads TGTGCCAGCAGCACTCCGGGACAGACTTCTGGGGCCAACGTCCTGACTTTC. Full variable domain (remainder filled in from reference TRBV5-6 and TRBJ2-6): DAGVTQSPTHLIKTRGQQVTLRCSPKSGHDTVSWYQQALGQGPQFIFQYYEEEERQRGNFPDRFSGHQFPNYSSELNVNALLLGDSALYLCASSTPGQTSGANVLTFGAGSRLTVL.

V usage is TRBV5-1 and J usage is TRBJ2-7, with a possible D match to TRBD2 (6 bases). Per germline, CDR1 SGHRS and CDR2 YFSETQ. With 4 bases removed from V and 5 bases from J, the gap between germline ends came to 16 bases. CDR3 size: 14 residues. The CDR3 sequence is CASSLRRGSHEQYF. CDR3 nucleotides: TGCGCCAGCAGCCTCCGGCGGGGTAGCCACGAGCAGTACTTC.

This clonotype was counted only a few times. The genes are TRBV4-2 and TRBJ2-3, with D perhaps matching TRBD2 (5 bases). Trimming shortened V by 0 bases and J by 4 bases, and 8 bases separated the two germline ends. Germline CDR1 and CDR2: LGHNA and YNFKEQ. The CDR3 contains 14 residues. DNA for the CDR3: TGTGCCAGCAGCCAAGAAGGACTTGCAGATACGCAGTATTTT. This encodes CASSQEGLADTQYF.

This chain links TRBV7-9 with TRBJ2-4, with D perhaps matching TRBD2 (6 bases). Germline V CDR1 and CDR2: SEHNR, FQNEAQ (reference sequence). The CDR3 totals 14 residues. With 5 bases removed from V and 3 bases from J, the gap between germline ends came to 11 bases. This chain's CDR3 is CASSPVGGKNIQYF. The CDR3 nucleotides read TGTGCCAGCAGCCCCGTCGGGGGCAAAAACATTCAGTACTTC.

V gene TRBV7-2 combines with J gene TRBJ2-2, with a tentative D call TRBD2 (6 bases). Per the germline V gene, CDR1 is SGHTA and CDR2 is FQGNSA. Trimming stripped 3 bases from V and 3 bases from J, with 11 bases between. This CDR3 has 15 amino acids. The CDR3 protein is CASSFGGPHTGELFF. CDR3 DNA: TGTGCCAGCAGCTTCGGAGGGCCCCACACCGGGGAGCTGTTTTTT.

This clonotype was picked up a small number of times. The chain combines TRBV7-9 with TRBJ2-7; 9 bases align to TRBD1. V gave up 6 bases and J gave up 5 bases; unmatched junction bases: 11. The V gene's germline CDR1 is SEHNR and CDR2 FQNEAQ (reference sequence). This CDR3 is 15 amino acids long. The CDR3 region has the DNA TGTGCCAGCAGAACTATAACAGGGGGCAGGGACGAGCAGTACTTC. Translation: CASRTITGGRDEQYF.

This sequence joins TRBV12-3 or TRBV12-4 and TRBJ2-5, with a possible D match to TRBD2 (6 bases). The V gene lost 3 bases and the J gene lost 5 bases, with 19 bases spanning the gap. The CDR3 is 16 amino acids. Here the CDR3 reads CASSFHGTPYGETQYF. The CDR3 nucleotides are TGTGCCAGCAGTTTCCATGGGACTCCATACGGGGAGACCCAGTACTTC.

CDR3 protein: CASSFGASNSDTQYF. CDR3 bases: TGTGCCAGCAGCTTCGGAGCATCGAACTCAGATACGCAGTATTTT. The V call is TRBV9, the J call TRBJ1-5; D not resolved. Judging by the DNA end, TRBJ2-3 fits better; the J call may be wrong. This CDR3 spans 15 amino acids. Germline V gene lookup returns CDR1 SGDLS and CDR2 YYNGEE.

The rearrangement links TRBV7-8 to TRBJ1-2; 7 nucleotides align to TRBD1. Unmatched junction bases numbered 14, after V lost 7 bases and J lost 3 bases. Germline CDR1 and CDR2: SGHVS and FQNEAQ. This CDR3 has 16 amino acids. CDR3 coding DNA: TGTGCCAGCAACTCGGAGGGGGACAGACTCCACTATGGCTACACCTTC. As protein: CASNSEGDRLHYGYTF. The full variable domain, its missing parts supplied by reference TRBV7-8 and TRBJ1-2, is GAGVSQSPRYKVAKRGQDVALRCDPISGHVSLFWYQQALGQGPEFLTYFQNEAQLDKSGLPSDRFFAERPEGSVSTLKIQRTQQEDSAVYLCASNSEGDRLHYGYTFGSGTRLTVV.

The CDR3 loop is CATSRTVQETQYF. In DNA, the CDR3 is TGTGCCACCAGCAGGACAGTTCAAGAGACCCAGTACTTC. The chain joins TRBV15 to TRBJ2-5; perhaps TRBD1 as D (5 bases). This CDR3 comprises 13 residues. The germline V gene encodes CDR1 LNHNV and CDR2 YYDKDF (reference sequence). Trimming took off 3 bases at V and 2 bases at J, with 7 bases between the two ends.

Points on this clonotype: One end of the junction does not line up with germline, which may come from a read error. J is TRBJ2-6 and V is TRBV7-9, with 7 bases aligning to TRBD1. Germline V gene lookup returns CDR1 SEHNR and CDR2 FQNEAQ (reference sequence). This CDR3 contains 17 residues. As DNA, the CDR3 is TGTGCCAGCAGCCCGGGACAGATAGGCTCTGGGGCCAACGTCCCGACTTTC. This codes for CASSPGQIGSGANVPTF. Full variable domain (rest looked up from reference TRBV7-9 and TRBJ2-6): DTGVSQNPRHKITKRGQNVTFRCDPISEHNRLYWYRQTLGQGPEFLTYFQNEAQLEKSRLLSDRFSAERPKGSFSTLEIQRTEQGDSAMYLCASSPGQIGSGANVPTFGAGSRLTVL.

This clonotype was seen only a few times. The rearrangement links TRBV4-3 to TRBJ2-1, with 7 positions matching TRBD2. The CDR3 consists of 15 residues. Trimming took 0 bases from V and 9 from J; bases not matched to a gene: 8. Germline assignment: CDR1 LGHNA and CDR2 YSLEER. Here the CDR3 DNA reads TGCGCCAGCAGCCAAGACACGAAGCGGGGCGCTGAGCAGTTCTTC. It specifies CASSQDTKRGAEQFF.